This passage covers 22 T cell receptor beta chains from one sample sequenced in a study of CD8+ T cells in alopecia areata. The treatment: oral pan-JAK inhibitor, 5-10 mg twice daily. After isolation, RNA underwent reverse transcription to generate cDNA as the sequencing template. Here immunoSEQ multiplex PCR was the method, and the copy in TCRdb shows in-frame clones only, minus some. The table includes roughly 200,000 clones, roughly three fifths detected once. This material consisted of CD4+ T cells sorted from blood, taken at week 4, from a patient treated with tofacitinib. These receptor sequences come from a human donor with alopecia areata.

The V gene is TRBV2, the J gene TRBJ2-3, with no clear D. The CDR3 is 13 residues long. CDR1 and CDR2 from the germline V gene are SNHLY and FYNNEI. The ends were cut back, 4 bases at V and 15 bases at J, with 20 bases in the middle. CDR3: CASSVKLLHRRYF. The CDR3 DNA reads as TGTGCCAGCAGTGTTAAGCTCCTACATCGTCGATATTTT.

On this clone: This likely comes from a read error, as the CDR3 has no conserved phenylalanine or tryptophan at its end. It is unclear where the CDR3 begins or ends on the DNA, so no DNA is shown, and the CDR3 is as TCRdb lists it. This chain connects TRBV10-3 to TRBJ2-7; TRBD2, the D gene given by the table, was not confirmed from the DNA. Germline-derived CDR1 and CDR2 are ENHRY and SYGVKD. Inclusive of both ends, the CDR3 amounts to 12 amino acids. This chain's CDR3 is CAISESGPANGD.

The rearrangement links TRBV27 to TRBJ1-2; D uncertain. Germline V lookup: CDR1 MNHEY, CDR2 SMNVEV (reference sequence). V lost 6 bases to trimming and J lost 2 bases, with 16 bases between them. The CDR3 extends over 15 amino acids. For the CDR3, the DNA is TGTGCCAGCAGACTCACTTCTAAGGGCAACTATGGCTACACCTTC. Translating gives CASRLTSKGNYGYTF.

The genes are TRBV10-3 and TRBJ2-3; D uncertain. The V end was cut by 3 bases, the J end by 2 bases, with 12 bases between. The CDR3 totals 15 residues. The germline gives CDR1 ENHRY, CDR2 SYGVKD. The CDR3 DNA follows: TGTGCCATCAGTGACCCCGGGCGACCCACAGATACGCAGTATTTT. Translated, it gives CAISDPGRPTDTQYF.

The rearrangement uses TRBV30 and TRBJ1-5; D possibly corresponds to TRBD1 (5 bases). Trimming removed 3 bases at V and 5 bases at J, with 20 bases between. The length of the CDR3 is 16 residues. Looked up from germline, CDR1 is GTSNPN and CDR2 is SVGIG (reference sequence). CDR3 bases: TGTGCCTGGAGCAGGGTTAAAGGAATGGTGGATCAGCCCCAGCATTTT. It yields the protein CAWSRVKGMVDQPQHF.

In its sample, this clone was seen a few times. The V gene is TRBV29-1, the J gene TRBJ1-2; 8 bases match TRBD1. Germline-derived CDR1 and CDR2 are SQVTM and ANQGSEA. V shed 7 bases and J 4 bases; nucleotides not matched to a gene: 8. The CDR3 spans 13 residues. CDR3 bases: TGCAGCGCAACGGACAGGGAAGGCTATGGCTACACCTTC. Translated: CSATDREGYGYTF.

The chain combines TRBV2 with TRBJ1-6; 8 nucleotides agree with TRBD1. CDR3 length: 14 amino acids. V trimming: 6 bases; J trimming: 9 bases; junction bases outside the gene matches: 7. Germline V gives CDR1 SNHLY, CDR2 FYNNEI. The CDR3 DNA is TGTGCCAGCAGCGGACAGGGTTTCGGTTCACCCCTCCACTTT. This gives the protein CASSGQGFGSPLHF.

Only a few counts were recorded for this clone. In nucleotides, the CDR3 is TGTGCCAGCCCATGGGGAGGCCACTATGGCTACACCTTC. Its translation: CASPWGGHYGYTF. The rearrangement links TRBV28 to TRBJ1-2; no clear D gene. Germline loops: CDR1 MDHEN, CDR2 SYDVKM. V lost 8 bases to trimming and J lost 3 bases, with 13 bases between them. This CDR3 has 13 residues.

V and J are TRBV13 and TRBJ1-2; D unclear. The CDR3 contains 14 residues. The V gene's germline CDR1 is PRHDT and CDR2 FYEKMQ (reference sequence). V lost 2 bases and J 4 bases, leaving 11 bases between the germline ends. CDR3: CASSLSTDGYGYTF. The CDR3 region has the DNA TGTGCCAGCAGCTTAAGTACCGACGGCTATGGCTACACCTTC.

The CDR3: CASSLSGLAGGYNEQFF. Written as DNA, the CDR3 is TGCGCCAGCAGCCTCTCGGGACTAGCGGGGGGATACAATGAGCAGTTCTTC. V and J are TRBV4-1 and TRBJ2-1; 15 bases line up with TRBD2. V lost 4 bases to trimming and J lost 4 bases; unmatched junction nucleotides: 5. Germline assignment: CDR1 MGHRA and CDR2 YSYEKL. The CDR3 consists of 17 residues.

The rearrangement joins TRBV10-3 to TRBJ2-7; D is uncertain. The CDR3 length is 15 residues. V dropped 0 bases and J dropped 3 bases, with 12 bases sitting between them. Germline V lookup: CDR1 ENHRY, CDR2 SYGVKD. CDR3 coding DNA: TGTGCCATCAGTGAGTCACCTTCTGGGGACTACGAGCAGTACTTC. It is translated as CAISESPSGDYEQYF.

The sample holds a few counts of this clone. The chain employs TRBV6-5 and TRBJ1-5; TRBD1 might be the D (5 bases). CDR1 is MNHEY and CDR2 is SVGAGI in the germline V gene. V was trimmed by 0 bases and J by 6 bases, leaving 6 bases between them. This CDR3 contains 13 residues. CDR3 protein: CASSYSRGQPQHF. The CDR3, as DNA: TGTGCCAGCAGTTACTCGAGGGGTCAGCCCCAGCATTTT.

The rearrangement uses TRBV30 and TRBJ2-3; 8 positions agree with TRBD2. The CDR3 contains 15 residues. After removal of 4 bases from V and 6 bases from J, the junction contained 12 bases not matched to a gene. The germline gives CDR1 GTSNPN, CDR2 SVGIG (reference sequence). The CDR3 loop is CAWMGLRGGVDTQYF. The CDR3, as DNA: TGTGCCTGGATGGGTTTACGGGGGGGCGTGGATACGCAGTATTTT.

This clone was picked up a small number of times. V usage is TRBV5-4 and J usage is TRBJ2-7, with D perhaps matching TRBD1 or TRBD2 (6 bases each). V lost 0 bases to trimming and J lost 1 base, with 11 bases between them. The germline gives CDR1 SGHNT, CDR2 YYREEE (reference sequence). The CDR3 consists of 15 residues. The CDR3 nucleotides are TGTGCCAGCAGCTTGGCCGGGGGCGCATCCTACGAGCAGTACTTC. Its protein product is CASSLAGGASYEQYF.

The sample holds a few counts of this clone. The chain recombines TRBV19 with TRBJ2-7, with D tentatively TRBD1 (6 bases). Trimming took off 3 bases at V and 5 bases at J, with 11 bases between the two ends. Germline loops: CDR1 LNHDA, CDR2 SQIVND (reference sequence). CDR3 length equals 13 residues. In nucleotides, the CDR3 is TGTGCCAGTAGTATTACTGGACAGCACGAGCAGTACTTC. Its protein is CASSITGQHEQYF. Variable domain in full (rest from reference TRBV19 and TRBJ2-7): DGGITQSPKYLFRKEGQNVTLSCEQNLNHDAMYWYRQDPGQGLRLIYYSQIVNDFQKGDIAEGYSVSREKKESFPLTVTSAQKNPTAFYLCASSITGQHEQYFGPGTRLTVT.

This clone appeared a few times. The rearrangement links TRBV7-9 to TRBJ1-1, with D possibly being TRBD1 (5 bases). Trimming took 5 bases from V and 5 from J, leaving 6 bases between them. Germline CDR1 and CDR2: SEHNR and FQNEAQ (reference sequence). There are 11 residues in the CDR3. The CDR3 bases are TGTGCCAGCAGCCAGGGTACTGAAGCTTTCTTT. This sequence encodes CASSQGTEAFF. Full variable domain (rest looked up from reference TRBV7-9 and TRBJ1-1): DTGVSQNPRHKITKRGQNVTFRCDPISEHNRLYWYRQTLGQGPEFLTYFQNEAQLEKSRLLSDRFSAERPKGSFSTLEIQRTEQGDSAMYLCASSQGTEAFFGQGTRLTVV.

In DNA, the CDR3 is TGCGCCAGCAGCCAGGGACTAGCGGGGCAAGAGACCCAGTACTTC. Amino acids: CASSQGLAGQETQYF. The rearrangement uses TRBV4-1 and TRBJ2-5; 13 bases map to TRBD2. Trimming at V came to 3 bases and at J to 2 bases, leaving 0 bases not matched to a gene. This CDR3 has 15 residues. Germline loops: CDR1 MGHRA, CDR2 YSYEKL.

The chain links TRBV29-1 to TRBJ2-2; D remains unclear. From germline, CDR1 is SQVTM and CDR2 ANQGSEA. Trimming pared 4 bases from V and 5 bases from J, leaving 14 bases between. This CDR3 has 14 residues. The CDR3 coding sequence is TGCAGCGTTGTGGCCGGTTCCGTAACCGGGGAGCTGTTTTTT. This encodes CSVVAGSVTGELFF.

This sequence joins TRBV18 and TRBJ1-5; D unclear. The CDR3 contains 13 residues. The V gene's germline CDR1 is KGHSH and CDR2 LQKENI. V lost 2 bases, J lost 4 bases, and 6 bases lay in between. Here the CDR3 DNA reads TGTGCCAGCTCACCAACCGGGAATCAGCCCCAGCATTTT. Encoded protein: CASSPTGNQPQHF.

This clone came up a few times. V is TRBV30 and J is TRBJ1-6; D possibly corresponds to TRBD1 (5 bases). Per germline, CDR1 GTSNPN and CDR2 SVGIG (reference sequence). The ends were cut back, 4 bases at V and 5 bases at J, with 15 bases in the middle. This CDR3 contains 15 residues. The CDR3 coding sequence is TGTGCCTGGAAATTCCAGGGCCCTAATAATTCACCCCTCCACTTT. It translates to CAWKFQGPNNSPLHF.

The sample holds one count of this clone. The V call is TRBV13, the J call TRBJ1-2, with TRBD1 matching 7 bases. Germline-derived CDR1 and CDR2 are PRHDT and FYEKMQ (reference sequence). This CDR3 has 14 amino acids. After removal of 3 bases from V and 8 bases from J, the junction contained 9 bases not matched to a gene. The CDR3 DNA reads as TGTGCCAGCAGCTTCAGGGACAGAGGGGGAGGCTACACCTTC. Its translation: CASSFRDRGGGYTF.

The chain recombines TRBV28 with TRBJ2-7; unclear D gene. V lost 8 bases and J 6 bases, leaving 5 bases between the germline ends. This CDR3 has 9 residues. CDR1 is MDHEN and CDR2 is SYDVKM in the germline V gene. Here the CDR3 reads CASRTEQYF. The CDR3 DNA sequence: TGTGCCAGCCGAACCGAGCAGTACTTC.